This T cell receptor beta chain comes out of a study of Ad26.COV2.S vaccination and SARS-CoV-2 variants (dated by TCRdb to the early 2020s). As for the study more broadly: Vaccine-arm donors were drawn from COV1001, a multicentre, randomized, double-blind, placebo-controlled phase I-IIa trial of Ad26.COV2.S in healthy adults. Ad26.COV2.S was given intramuscularly at 5x10^10 or 1x10^11 viral particles, as a single shot or as two shots 56 days apart. TCRbeta repertoire sequencing was used to assess the specificity and breadth of SARS-CoV-2-reactive T cell receptors after Ad26.COV2.S vaccination. The TCR-sequenced set comprised approximately 30 samples: some 20 Ad26.COV2.S vaccine recipients, 5 placebo recipients and 8 SARS-CoV-2 convalescent individuals. Trial participants were randomized into five groups of five: low-dose or high-dose Ad26.COV2.S given once or twice, or placebo on both occasions. Throughout the experiments and outcome assessment, investigators stayed blinded to trial group allocation.

From cysteine to phenylalanine, the CDR3 is 15 amino acids long. Kept here is only the CDR3 DNA, which spans 45 bases and is read in frame from base 1. CDR1 is given as MNHEY and CDR2 as SVGEGT, both from the germline V gene. At the junction V is shortened by 4 bases and J by 0 bases, with 11 bases in between. TCRbeta CDR3 regions were sequenced with the immunoSEQ Assay. After extraction, genomic DNA underwent amplification by bias-controlled multiplex PCR, followed by high-throughput sequencing. On the authors' methods: Collapsing and filtering of sequences were performed to quantify the absolute abundance of each unique TCRbeta CDR3 region. T cell fraction was estimated by normalizing TCRbeta template counts to usable DNA, with usable DNA measured through amplification of reference genes found in all nucleated cells. Repertoire TCRs were annotated as SARS-CoV-2-specific when V gene, CDR3 amino acid sequence and J gene were exactly matched to a known reactive TCR set. The reference SARS-CoV-2 TCR set was obtained from MIRA and was filtered for enrichment in COVID-19-positive ImmuneCODE repertoires, whereby public or cross-reactive TCRs were removed. Drawing on the MIRA antigens, annotated TCRs were analysed further at the level of specific ORF or position within ORF. Breadth was defined as the number of annotated unique rearrangements divided by the total number of unique productive rearrangements, and depth was defined as the summed frequency of the annotated unique rearrangements. Two-sided Wilcoxon rank-sum tests were used to compare TCR breadth between groups. TCRdb took over this immuneACCESS table, retaining in-frame rearrangements with V and J assigned. Such tables are incomplete; in checked studies, under half of the missing clones stem from an unresolved V gene, and the remainder is unexplained. V and J calls and clone size are those listed in that table; D and trimming were worked out from the DNA. The sample table holds under 300,000 clones, of which roughly nine tenths were seen once. Of the sample, roughly 3% is held by the ten largest clones.

In the case of this clone: What this receptor recognizes is not known. Base-call qualities are not available, and no considerably larger clone is one nucleotide away.

The treatment or condition label of this sample denotes: some 20 received Ad26.COV2.S at low or high dose, single or two shots; 5 received placebo; per-sample allocation not given. Repertoires of vaccine and placebo recipients were sequenced from samples collected on day 63 after the first injection. In Cohort 1b, 25 or so adults aged 18-55 years were enrolled at a single site in Boston, USA, between 29 July and 7 August 2020. Ad26.COV2.S consisted of a replication-incompetent adenovirus type 26 vector by which a prefusion-stabilized SARS-CoV-2 spike protein from the original Wuhan strain was expressed. Study-level results and caveats: Comparing responses between vaccine doses or regimens was not something the study was powered to do. Non-spike TCR breadth was comparable between vaccine and placebo recipients, consistent with the vaccine containing only spike. Compared with placebo recipients, Ad26.COV2.S recipients showed higher spike-specific TCR breadth (P = 0.0014). It was noted by the authors that total T cell responses may have been underestimated by the TCR breadth and depth analyses. After vaccination, spike-specific CD8+ and CD4+ T cell responses were reported to show substantial breadth.

In this chain, TRBV6-2 or TRBV6-3 is recombined with TRBJ2-3, with a tentative D gene TRBD1 over 5 matching bases. The clonotype comes from a person aged 18 to 59 who received the Ad26.COV2.S COVID-19 vaccine or a placebo. The source material was peripheral blood, sampled in a trial of Ad26.COV2.S vaccine versus placebo. CDR3 reads: CASSSLRASTDTQYF. The bases are TGTGCCAGCAGTTCCCTCAGGGCTAGCACAGATACGCAGTATTTT.